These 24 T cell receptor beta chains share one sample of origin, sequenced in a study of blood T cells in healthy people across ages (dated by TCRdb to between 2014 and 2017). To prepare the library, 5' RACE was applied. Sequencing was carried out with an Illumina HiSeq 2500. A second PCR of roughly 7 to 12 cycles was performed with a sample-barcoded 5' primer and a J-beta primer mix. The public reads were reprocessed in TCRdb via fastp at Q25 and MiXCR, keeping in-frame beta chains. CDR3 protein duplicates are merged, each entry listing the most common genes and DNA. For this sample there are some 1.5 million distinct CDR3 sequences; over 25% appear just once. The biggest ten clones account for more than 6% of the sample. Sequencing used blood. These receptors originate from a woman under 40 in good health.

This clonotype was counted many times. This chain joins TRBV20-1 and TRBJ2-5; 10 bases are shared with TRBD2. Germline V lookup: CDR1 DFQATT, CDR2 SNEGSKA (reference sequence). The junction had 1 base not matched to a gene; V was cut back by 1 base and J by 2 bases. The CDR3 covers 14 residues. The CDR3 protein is CSARVGLAQETQYF. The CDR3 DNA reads TGCAGTGCTAGAGTGGGACTAGCGCAAGAGACCCAGTACTTC.

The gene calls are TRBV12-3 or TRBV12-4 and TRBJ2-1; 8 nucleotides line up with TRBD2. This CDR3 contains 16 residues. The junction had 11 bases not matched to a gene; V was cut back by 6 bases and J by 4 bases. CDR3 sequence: CASSGGGTRGYNEQFF. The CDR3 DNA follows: TGTGCCAGCAGCGGGGGAGGGACTAGGGGATACAATGAGCAGTTCTTC.

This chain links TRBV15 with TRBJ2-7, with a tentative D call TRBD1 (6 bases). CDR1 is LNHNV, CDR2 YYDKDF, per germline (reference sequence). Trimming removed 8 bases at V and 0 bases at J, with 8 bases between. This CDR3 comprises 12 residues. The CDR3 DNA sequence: TGTGCCACCGGGGGCCGCTCCTACGAGCAGTACTTC. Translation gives CATGGRSYEQYF.

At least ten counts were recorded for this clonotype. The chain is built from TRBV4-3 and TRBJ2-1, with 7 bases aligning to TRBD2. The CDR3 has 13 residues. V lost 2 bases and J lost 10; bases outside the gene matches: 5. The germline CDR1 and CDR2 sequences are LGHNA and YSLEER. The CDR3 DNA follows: TGCGCCAGCAGCCAAACCGGGACTAACGAGCAGTTCTTC. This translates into CASSQTGTNEQFF.

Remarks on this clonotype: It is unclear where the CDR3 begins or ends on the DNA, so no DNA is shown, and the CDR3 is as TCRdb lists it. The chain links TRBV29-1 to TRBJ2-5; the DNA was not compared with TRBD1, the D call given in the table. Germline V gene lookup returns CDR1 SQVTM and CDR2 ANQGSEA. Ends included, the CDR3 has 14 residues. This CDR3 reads CSVAKGTAQETLFF.

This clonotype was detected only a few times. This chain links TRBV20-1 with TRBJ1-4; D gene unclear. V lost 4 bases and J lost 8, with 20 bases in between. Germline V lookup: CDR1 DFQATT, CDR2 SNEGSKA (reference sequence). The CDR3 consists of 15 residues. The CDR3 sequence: CSATRPRGIEEKLFF. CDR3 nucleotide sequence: TGCAGTGCTACTAGACCCCGGGGAATAGAAGAAAAACTGTTTTTT.

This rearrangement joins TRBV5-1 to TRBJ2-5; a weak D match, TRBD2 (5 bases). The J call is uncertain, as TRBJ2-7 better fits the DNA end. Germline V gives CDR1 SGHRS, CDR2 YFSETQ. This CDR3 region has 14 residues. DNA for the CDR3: TGCGCCAGCAGCGCCGGGTCCGGACTCTACGAGCAGTACTTC. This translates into CASSAGSGLYEQYF.

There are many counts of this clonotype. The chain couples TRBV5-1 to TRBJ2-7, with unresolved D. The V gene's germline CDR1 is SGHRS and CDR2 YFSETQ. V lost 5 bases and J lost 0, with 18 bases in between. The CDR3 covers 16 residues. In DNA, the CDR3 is TGCGCCAGCAGTCCCCAGCCGGGCCTGAGCTCCTACGAGCAGTACTTC. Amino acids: CASSPQPGLSSYEQYF.

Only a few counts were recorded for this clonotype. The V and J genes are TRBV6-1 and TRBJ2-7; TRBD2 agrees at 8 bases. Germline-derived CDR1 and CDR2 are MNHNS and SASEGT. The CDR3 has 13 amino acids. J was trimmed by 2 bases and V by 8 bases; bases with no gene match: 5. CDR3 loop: CASAGGSAYEQYF. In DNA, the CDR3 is TGTGCCAGCGCGGGGGGTTCAGCCTACGAGCAGTACTTC.

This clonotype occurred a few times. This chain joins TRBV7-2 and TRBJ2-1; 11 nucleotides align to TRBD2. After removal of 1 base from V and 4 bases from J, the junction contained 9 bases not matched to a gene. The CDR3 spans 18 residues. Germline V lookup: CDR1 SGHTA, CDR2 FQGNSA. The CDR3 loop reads CTSSLVGGGTSGYNEQFF. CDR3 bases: TGTACCAGCAGCTTAGTAGGGGGGGGGACTAGCGGATACAATGAGCAGTTCTTC.

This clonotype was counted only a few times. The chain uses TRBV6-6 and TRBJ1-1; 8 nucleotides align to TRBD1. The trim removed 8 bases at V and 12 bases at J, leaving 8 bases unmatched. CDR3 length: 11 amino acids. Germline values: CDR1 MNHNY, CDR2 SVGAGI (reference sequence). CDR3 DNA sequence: TGTGCCAGCGTACAGGGGGGGCAGTCTTTCTTT. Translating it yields CASVQGGQSFF.

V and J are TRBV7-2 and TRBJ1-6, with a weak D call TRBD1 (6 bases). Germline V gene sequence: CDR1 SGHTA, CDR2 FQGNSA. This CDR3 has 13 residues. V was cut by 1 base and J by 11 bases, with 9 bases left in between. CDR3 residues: CASSLGQGTPLHF. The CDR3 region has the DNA TGTGCCAGCAGCTTAGGGCAGGGGACACCCCTCCACTTT.

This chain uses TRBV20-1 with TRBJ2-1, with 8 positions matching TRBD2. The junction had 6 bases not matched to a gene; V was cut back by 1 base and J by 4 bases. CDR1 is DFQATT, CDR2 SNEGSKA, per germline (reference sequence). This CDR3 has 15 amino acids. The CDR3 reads CSARAGGRLYNEQFF. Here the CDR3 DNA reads TGCAGTGCTAGAGCGGGAGGGAGGCTTTACAATGAGCAGTTCTTC.

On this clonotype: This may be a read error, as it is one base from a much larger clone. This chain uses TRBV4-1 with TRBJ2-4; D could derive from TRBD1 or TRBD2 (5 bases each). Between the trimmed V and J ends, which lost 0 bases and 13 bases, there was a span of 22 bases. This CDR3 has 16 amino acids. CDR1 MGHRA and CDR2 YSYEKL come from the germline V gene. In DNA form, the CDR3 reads TGCGCCAGCAGCCAAGAGGGATGGGGGACCTACAATGAGCAGTACTTC. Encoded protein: CASSQEGWGTYNEQYF.

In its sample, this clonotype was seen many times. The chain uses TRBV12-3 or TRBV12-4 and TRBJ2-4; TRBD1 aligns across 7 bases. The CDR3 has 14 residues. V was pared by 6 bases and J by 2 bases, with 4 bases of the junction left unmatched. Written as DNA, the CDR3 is TGTGCCAGCAGAGCAGGGGGTTCCAAAAACATTCAGTACTTC. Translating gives CASRAGGSKNIQYF.

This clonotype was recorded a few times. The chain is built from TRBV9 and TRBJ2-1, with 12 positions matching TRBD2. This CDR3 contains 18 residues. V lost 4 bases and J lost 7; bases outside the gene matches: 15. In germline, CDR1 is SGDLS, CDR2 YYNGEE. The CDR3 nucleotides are TGTGCCAGCAGCTCTCGGGCTAGCGGGGGGGCAATTCGGAATGAGCAGTTCTTC. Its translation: CASSSRASGGAIRNEQFF. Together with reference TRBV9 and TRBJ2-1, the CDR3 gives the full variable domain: DSGVTQTPKHLITATGQRVTLRCSPRSGDLSVYWYQQSLDQGLQFLIQYYNGEERAKGNILERFSAQQFPDLHSELNLSSLELGDSALYFCASSSRASGGAIRNEQFFGPGTRLTVL.

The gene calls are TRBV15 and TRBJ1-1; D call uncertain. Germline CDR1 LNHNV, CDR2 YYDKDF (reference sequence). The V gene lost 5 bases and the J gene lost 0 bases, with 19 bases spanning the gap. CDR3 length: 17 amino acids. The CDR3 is CATSPHNPGRMNTEAFF. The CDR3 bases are TGTGCCACCAGCCCCCATAATCCTGGCCGGATGAACACTGAAGCTTTCTTT.

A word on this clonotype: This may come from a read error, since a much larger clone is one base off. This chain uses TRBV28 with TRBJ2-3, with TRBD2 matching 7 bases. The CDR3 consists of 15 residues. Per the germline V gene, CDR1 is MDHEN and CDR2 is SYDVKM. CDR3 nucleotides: TGTGCCAGCACCCGTACGGGGGGTTCCACAGATGCGCAGTATTTT. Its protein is CASTRTGGSTDAQYF.

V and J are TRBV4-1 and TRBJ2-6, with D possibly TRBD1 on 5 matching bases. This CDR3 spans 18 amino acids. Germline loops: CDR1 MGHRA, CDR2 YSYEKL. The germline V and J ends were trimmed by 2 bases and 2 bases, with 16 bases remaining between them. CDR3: CASSQQGVLAAGANVLTF. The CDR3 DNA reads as TGCGCCAGCAGCCAACAAGGGGTCTTAGCCGCTGGGGCCAACGTCCTGACTTTC.

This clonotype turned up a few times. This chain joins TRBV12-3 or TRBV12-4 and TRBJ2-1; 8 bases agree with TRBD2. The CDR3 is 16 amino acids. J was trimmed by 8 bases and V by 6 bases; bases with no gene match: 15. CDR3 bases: TGTGCCAGCAGGCGGGAGGACGGCTGGGGGTTGGATGAGCAGTTCTTC. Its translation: CASRREDGWGLDEQFF.

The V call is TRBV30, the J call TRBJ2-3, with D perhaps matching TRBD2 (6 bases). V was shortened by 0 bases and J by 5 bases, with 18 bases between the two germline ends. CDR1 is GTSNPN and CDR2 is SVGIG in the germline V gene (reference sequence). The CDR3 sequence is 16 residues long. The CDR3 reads CAWSVGASVRRDTQYF. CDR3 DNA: TGTGCCTGGAGTGTTGGGGCTAGCGTTCGTAGAGATACGCAGTATTTT.

CDR3 DNA sequence: TGTGCCAGCATAGGGGATAACAATGAGCAGTTCTTC. Translating gives CASIGDNNEQFF. The chain links TRBV25-1 to TRBJ2-1, with D maybe TRBD1 (5 bases). V dropped 7 bases and J dropped 5 bases, with 9 bases sitting between them. CDR3 length: 12 residues. The germline V gene encodes CDR1 MGHDK and CDR2 SYGVNS. Drawing the rest from reference TRBV25-1 and TRBJ2-1, the complete variable domain is EADIYQTPRYLVIGTGKKITLECSQTMGHDKMYWYQQDPGMELHLIHYSYGVNSTEKGDLSSESTVSRIRTEHFPLTLESARPSHTSQYLCASIGDNNEQFFGPGTRLTVL.

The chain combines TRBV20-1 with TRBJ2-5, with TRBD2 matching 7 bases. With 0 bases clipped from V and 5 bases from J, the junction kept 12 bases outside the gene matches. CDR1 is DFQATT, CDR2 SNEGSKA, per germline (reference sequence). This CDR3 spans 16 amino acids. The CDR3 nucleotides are TGCAGTGCTAGAGACCCATCGAGCGGGATTTGGGAGACCCAGTACTTC. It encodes CSARDPSSGIWETQYF.

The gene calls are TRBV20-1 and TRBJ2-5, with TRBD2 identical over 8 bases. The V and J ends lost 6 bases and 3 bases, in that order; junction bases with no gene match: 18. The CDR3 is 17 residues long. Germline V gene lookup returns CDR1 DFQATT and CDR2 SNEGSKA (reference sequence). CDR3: CSAERGSGRTLKETQYF. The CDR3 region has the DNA TGCAGTGCCGAAAGGGGCAGCGGGAGAACGTTGAAAGAGACCCAGTACTTC.